What follows is one T cell receptor (beta chain) and its context. The sample originates from a study of technical replicates of blood from a few donors. The length of the CDR3 is 18 residues. V lost 2 bases to trimming and J lost 8 bases; unmatched junction nucleotides: 16. In germline, CDR1 is KGHSH, CDR2 LQKENI. Only in-frame clones appear in the TCRdb table, and some are missing; sequencing was by immunoSEQ multiplex PCR. The sample has about 59,000 clones; around 95% are singletons. Source material: PBMCs. V and J are TRBV18 and TRBJ1-2; TRBD1 matches 11 bases. This clonotype was obtained from a human donor in good health. Some clones in this sample may be carry-over from other donors' samples. CDR3: CASSPETSVRTGGSGYTF. CDR3 in DNA: TGTGCCAGCTCACCAGAGACTTCGGTTCGGACAGGGGGCAGCGGCTACACCTTC.